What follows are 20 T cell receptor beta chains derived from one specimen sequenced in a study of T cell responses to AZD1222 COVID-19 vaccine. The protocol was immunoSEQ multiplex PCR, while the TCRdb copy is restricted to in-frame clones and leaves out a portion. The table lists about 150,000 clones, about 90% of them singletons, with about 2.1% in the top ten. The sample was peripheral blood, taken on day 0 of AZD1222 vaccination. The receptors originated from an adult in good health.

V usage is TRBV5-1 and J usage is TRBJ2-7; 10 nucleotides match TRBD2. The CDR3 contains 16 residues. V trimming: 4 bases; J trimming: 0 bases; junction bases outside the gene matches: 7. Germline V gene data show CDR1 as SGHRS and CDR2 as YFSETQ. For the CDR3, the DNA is TGCGCCAGCAGCCCAGATAGCGGGGGGACCTCCTACGAGCAGTACTTC. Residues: CASSPDSGGTSYEQYF.

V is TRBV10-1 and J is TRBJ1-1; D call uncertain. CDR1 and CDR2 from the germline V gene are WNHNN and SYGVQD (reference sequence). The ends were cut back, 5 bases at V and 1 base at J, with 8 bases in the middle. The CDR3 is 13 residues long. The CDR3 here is CASSMAGNTEAFF. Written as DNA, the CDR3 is TGCGCCAGCAGTATGGCCGGGAACACTGAAGCTTTCTTT.

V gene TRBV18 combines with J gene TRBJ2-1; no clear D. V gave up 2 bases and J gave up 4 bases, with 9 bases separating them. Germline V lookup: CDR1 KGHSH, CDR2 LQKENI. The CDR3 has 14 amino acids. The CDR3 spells CASSPNRQYNEQFF. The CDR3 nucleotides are TGTGCCAGCTCACCAAATAGACAATACAATGAGCAGTTCTTC.

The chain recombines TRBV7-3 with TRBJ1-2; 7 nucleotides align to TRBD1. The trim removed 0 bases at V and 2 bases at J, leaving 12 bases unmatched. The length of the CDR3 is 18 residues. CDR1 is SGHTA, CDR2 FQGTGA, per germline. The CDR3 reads CASSLTLPGQPVNYGYTF. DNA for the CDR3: TGTGCCAGCAGCTTAACCCTGCCGGGACAGCCTGTCAACTATGGCTACACCTTC.

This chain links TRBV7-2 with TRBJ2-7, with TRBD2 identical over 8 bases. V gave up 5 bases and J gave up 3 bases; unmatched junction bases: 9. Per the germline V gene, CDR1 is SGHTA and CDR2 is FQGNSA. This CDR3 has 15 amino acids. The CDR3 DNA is TGTGCCAGCAGCCCCGCCGGGGGGGGGAACTACGAGCAGTACTTC. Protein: CASSPAGGGNYEQYF.

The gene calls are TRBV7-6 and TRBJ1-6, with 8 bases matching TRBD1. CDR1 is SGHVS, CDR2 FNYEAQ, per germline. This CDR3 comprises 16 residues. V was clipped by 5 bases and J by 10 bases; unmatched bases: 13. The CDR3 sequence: CASSLSGQGGRSPLHF. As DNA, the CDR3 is TGTGCCAGCAGCCTGAGCGGACAGGGAGGACGCTCACCCCTCCACTTT.

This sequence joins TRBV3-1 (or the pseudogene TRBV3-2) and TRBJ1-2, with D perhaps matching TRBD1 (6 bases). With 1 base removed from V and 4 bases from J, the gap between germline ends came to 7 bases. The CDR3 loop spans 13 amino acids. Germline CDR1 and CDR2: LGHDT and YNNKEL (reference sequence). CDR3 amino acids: CASSQGTVYGYTF. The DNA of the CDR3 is TGTGCCAGCAGCCAAGGGACAGTCTATGGCTACACCTTC.

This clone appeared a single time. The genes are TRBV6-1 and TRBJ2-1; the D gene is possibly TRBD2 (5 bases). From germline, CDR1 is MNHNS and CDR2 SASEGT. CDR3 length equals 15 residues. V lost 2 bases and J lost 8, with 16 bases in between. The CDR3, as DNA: TGTGCCAGCAGTGAACGGCGGAGCGGTAACGATGAGCAGTTCTTC. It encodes CASSERRSGNDEQFF.

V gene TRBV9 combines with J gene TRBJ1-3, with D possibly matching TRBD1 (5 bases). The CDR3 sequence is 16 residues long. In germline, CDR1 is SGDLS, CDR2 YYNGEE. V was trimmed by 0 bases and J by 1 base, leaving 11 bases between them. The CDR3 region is CASSVGRGASGNTIYF. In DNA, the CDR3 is TGTGCCAGCAGCGTAGGTCGAGGGGCGTCTGGAAACACCATATATTTT.

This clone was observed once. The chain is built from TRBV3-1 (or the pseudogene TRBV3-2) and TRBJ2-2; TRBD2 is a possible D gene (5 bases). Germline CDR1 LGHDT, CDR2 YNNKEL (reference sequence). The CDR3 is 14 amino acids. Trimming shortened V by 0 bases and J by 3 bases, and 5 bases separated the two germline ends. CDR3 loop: CASSQEGDTGELFF. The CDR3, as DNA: TGTGCCAGCAGCCAAGAGGGAGACACCGGGGAGCTGTTTTTT.

The CDR3 protein is CSASQGVDYGYTF. CDR3 in DNA: TGCAGTGCTAGTCAGGGGGTGGACTATGGCTACACCTTC. This chain connects TRBV20-1 to TRBJ1-2, with TRBD1 identical over 7 bases. Germline V gives CDR1 DFQATT, CDR2 SNEGSKA (reference sequence). V lost 3 bases to trimming and J lost 3 bases; unmatched junction nucleotides: 4. This CDR3 has 13 amino acids.

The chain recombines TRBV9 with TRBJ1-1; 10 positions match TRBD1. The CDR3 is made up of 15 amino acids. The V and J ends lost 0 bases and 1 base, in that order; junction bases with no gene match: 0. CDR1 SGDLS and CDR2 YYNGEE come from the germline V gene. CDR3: CASSVGTGGNTEAFF. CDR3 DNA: TGTGCCAGCAGCGTAGGGACAGGGGGGAACACTGAAGCTTTCTTT.

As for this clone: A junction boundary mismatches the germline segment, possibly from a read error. CDR3 in DNA: TGTGCCACCAGTGATTTCCGCAGGGGGGCCGGGAAGCTGTTTTTT. Protein sequence: CATSDFRRGAGKLFF. J is TRBJ2-2 and V is TRBV24-1; D is perhaps TRBD1 (7 bases). The CDR3 loop spans 15 amino acids. The germline CDR1 and CDR2 sequences are KGHDR and SFDVKD.

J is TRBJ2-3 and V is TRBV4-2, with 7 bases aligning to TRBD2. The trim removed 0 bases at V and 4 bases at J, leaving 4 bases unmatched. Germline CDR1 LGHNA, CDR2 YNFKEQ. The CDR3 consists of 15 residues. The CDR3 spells CASSQELAGADTQYF. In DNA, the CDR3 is TGTGCCAGCAGCCAAGAATTAGCGGGTGCAGATACGCAGTATTTT.

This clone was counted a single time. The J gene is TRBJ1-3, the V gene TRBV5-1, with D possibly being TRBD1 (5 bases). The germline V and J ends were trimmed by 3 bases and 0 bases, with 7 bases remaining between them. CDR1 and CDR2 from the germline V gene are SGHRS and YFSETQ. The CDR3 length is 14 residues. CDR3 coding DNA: TGCGCCAGCAGCTCCACAGGCTCTGGAAACACCATATATTTT. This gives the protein CASSSTGSGNTIYF.

DNA of the CDR3: TGTGCCAGCAGCTTAGCGGCTTCAGGGGGCGCCTGCCAGCCCCAGCATTTT. It yields the protein CASSLAASGGACQPQHF. The chain employs TRBV7-9 and TRBJ1-5; 8 bases align to TRBD1. The V gene's germline CDR1 is SEHNR and CDR2 FQNEAQ (reference sequence). V lost 0 bases to trimming and J lost 7 bases; unmatched junction nucleotides: 11. This CDR3 region has 17 residues. Full variable domain (rest looked up from reference TRBV7-9 and TRBJ1-5): DTGVSQNPRHKITKRGQNVTFRCDPISEHNRLYWYRQTLGQGPEFLTYFQNEAQLEKSRLLSDRFSAERPKGSFSTLEIQRTEQGDSAMYLCASSLAASGGACQPQHFGDGTRLSIL.

Here the CDR3 DNA reads TGTGCCAGCAGCTTACTGGGGGGGGATTCACCCCTCCACTTT. This gives the protein CASSLLGGDSPLHF. This chain uses TRBV7-2 with TRBJ1-6, with D possibly matching TRBD1 (5 bases). The ends were cut back, 2 bases at V and 8 bases at J, with 10 bases in the middle. The length of the CDR3 is 14 residues. Per the germline V gene, CDR1 is SGHTA and CDR2 is FQGNSA.

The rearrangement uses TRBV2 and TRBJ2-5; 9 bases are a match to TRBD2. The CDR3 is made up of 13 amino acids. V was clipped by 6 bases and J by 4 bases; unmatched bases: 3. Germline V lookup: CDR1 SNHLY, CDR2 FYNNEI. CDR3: CASRSRGGETQYF. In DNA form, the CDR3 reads TGTGCCAGCAGATCGCGGGGGGGAGAGACCCAGTACTTC. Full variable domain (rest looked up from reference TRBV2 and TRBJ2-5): EPEVTQTPSHQVTQMGQEVILRCVPISNHLYFYWYRQILGQKVEFLVSFYNNEISEKSEIFDDQFSVERPDGSNFTLKIRSTKLEDSAMYFCASRSRGGETQYFGPGTRLLVL.

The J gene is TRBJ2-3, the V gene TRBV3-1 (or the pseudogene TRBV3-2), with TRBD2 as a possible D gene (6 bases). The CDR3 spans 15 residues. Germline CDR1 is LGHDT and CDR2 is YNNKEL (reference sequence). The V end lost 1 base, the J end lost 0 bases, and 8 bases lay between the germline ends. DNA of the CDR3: TGTGCCAGCAGCCAAGTGCGGGGCAGCACAGATACGCAGTATTTT. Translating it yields CASSQVRGSTDTQYF.

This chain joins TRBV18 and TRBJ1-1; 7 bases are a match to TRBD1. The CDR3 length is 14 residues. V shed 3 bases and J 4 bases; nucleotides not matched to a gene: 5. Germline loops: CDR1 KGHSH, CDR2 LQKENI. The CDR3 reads CASSPRGGGTEAFF. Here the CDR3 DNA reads TGTGCCAGCTCACCCAGGGGGGGCGGCACTGAAGCTTTCTTT.